Below, 22 T cell receptor beta chains from the same sample are listed, as sequenced in a study of T cells in localized non-small cell lung cancer. Assay: immunoSEQ multiplex PCR; the TCRdb copy retains only in-frame clones and omits some. The sample has about 82,000 clones, around three quarters seen once. The sample here was PBMCs, taken before any cancer treatment. The origin of the receptors is a man aged 40-75 years with stage II squamous cell lung carcinoma.

The chain combines TRBV7-3 with TRBJ1-1, with a tentative D call TRBD1 (6 bases). Germline values: CDR1 SGHTA, CDR2 FQGTGA. V lost 6 bases and J 1 base, leaving 12 bases between the germline ends. The CDR3 contains 14 residues. The CDR3: CASSPGTKNTEAFF. As DNA, the CDR3 is TGTGCCAGCAGTCCCGGGACAAAGAACACTGAAGCTTTCTTT. Together with reference TRBV7-3 and TRBJ1-1, the CDR3 gives the full variable domain: GAGVSQTPSNKVTEKGKYVELRCDPISGHTALYWYRQSLGQGPEFLIYFQGTGAADDSGLPNDRFFAVRPEGSVSTLKIQRTERGDSAVYLCASSPGTKNTEAFFGQGTRLTVV.

This chain connects TRBV11-2 to TRBJ2-7; the match to TRBD1 covers 7 bases. The CDR3 runs 17 residues. V shed 0 bases and J 0 bases; nucleotides not matched to a gene: 8. Germline-derived CDR1 and CDR2 are SGHAT and FQNNGV. The CDR3 reads CASSLDPTGANSYEQYF. The DNA for the CDR3 is TGTGCCAGCAGCTTAGATCCCACAGGGGCCAACTCCTACGAGCAGTACTTC.

The V gene is TRBV11-2, the J gene TRBJ1-1, with TRBD1 as a possible D gene (5 bases). The germline V and J ends were trimmed by 3 bases and 5 bases, with 13 bases remaining between them. CDR3 length equals 14 residues. The V gene's germline CDR1 is SGHAT and CDR2 FQNNGV. The CDR3: CASSFRAGVTEAFF. CDR3 nucleotide sequence: TGTGCCAGCAGCTTCAGGGCTGGGGTGACTGAAGCTTTCTTT.

The CDR3 protein is CASSVRDRPQHF. As DNA, the CDR3 is TGTGCCAGCAGCGTACGGGATCGGCCCCAGCATTTT. The chain is built from TRBV7-2 and TRBJ1-5; D gene uncertain. This CDR3 has 12 residues. Trimming cost V 5 bases and J 9 bases, with 11 bases left between them. CDR1 is SGHTA, CDR2 FQGNSA, per germline.

This clone was counted once. The chain joins TRBV7-2 to TRBJ1-5, with D perhaps TRBD1 (5 bases). The CDR3 is 15 amino acids. Germline-derived CDR1 and CDR2 are SGHTA and FQGNSA. V lost 1 base to trimming and J lost 0 bases, with 7 bases between them. CDR3 bases: TGTGCCAGCAGCTTAGGGGGGTTTAGCAATCAGCCCCAGCATTTT. Amino acids: CASSLGGFSNQPQHF.

Only a few counts were recorded for this clone. The gene calls are TRBV7-8 and TRBJ2-2; TRBD1 matches at 7 bases. The V segment lost 5 bases and the J segment 3 bases; nucleotides outside the gene matches: 6. The CDR3 consists of 15 residues. CDR1 is SGHVS and CDR2 is FQNEAQ in the germline V gene. In DNA form, the CDR3 reads TGTGCCAGCAGCCCGACAGGGATGGACACCGGGGAGCTGTTTTTT. Encoded protein: CASSPTGMDTGELFF.

Here the CDR3 reads CASSLGLLAGATETQYF. CDR3 DNA sequence: TGTGCCAGCAGCTTAGGCCTCCTGGCGGGAGCCACTGAGACCCAGTACTTC. The chain joins TRBV11-2 to TRBJ2-5; 7 nucleotides line up with TRBD2. Germline CDR1 is SGHAT and CDR2 is FQNNGV. This CDR3 is 17 amino acids long. With V trimmed by 1 base and J by 5 bases, 13 bases remained unmatched.

The V call is TRBV15, the J call TRBJ2-7; 8 bases match TRBD2. Germline CDR1 LNHNV, CDR2 YYDKDF (reference sequence). The CDR3 spans 16 residues. V trimming: 1 base; J trimming: 0 bases; junction bases outside the gene matches: 5. The CDR3 nucleotides are TGTGCCACCAGCAGAGCAAATAGCGGGATCTCCTACGAGCAGTACTTC. Encoded protein: CATSRANSGISYEQYF.

The genes are TRBV5-1 and TRBJ2-1, with TRBD2 identical over 8 bases. CDR3 size: 15 residues. V shed 0 bases, J shed 5 bases, and the junction held 4 bases outside the gene matches. Germline V CDR1 and CDR2: SGHRS, YFSETQ. The CDR3 DNA reads as TGCGCCAGCAGCTTGGATAGCGGGACTAACAATGAGCAGTTCTTC. Protein product: CASSLDSGTNNEQFF.

The chain links TRBV2 to TRBJ2-3; 11 bases map to TRBD2. CDR1 is SNHLY and CDR2 is FYNNEI in the germline V gene. The trim removed 3 bases at V and 6 bases at J, leaving 5 bases unmatched. This CDR3 contains 15 residues. The CDR3 coding sequence is TGTGCCAGCAGTGAGCTAGCGGGGGGTTCCGATACGCAGTATTTT. This gives the protein CASSELAGGSDTQYF.

The chain carries TRBV23-1 and TRBJ1-2, with a tentative D call TRBD1 (6 bases). Being an ORF, TRBV23-1 has a function that is uncertain. Deletions cut 6 bases from V and 5 bases from J, with 19 bases between. The CDR3 is made up of 15 amino acids. CDR3 nucleotides: TGCGCCAGCAGCCCCGGGACAAGAACTATTTATGGCTACACCTTC. Translated, it gives CASSPGTRTIYGYTF.

The chain joins TRBV7-8 to TRBJ2-7; 9 nucleotides match TRBD1. The CDR3 runs 15 residues. J lost 7 bases, V lost 2 bases, and 9 bases had no gene match. CDR1 is SGHVS and CDR2 is FQNEAQ in the germline V gene. The CDR3, as DNA: TGTGCCAGCAGCTTAAGATTAGGAGGGACAGGGGAGCAGTACTTC. It specifies CASSLRLGGTGEQYF.

The rearrangement links TRBV6-1 to TRBJ1-2; D not resolved. The CDR3 consists of 14 residues. CDR1 MNHNS and CDR2 SASEGT come from the germline V gene. Deletions cut 4 bases from V and 4 bases from J, with 13 bases between. CDR3 loop: CASSAEWPGYGYTF. The DNA for the CDR3 is TGTGCCAGCAGTGCCGAATGGCCAGGCTATGGCTACACCTTC.

V and J are TRBV6-4 and TRBJ2-2; possibly TRBD1 for D (5 bases). CDR3 length: 14 residues. Trimming took off 5 bases at V and 1 base at J, with 8 bases between the two ends. Germline V lookup: CDR1 MRHNA, CDR2 SNTAGT. CDR3 in amino acids: CASSPQGNTGELFF. As DNA, the CDR3 is TGTGCCAGCAGTCCCCAGGGGAACACCGGGGAGCTGTTTTTT.

The chain joins TRBV5-3 to TRBJ2-7; TRBD1 matches 9 bases. TRBV5-3 is flagged as an ORF with uncertain function. The CDR3 spans 14 residues. Germline trimming cut 4 bases from V and 6 bases from J; bases unmatched to any gene: 8. CDR3 bases: TGTGCCAGAAGCGTCCGGGACAGGGTGAGCGAGCAGTACTTC. Translated: CARSVRDRVSEQYF.

This chain connects TRBV13 to TRBJ2-3; 11 nucleotides match TRBD2. The V gene end was trimmed by 5 bases and the J gene end by 4 bases; junction bases not matched to a gene: 5. Germline V gene lookup returns CDR1 PRHDT and CDR2 FYEKMQ (reference sequence). This CDR3 has 15 residues. The DNA of the CDR3 is TGTGCCAGCAGCAATAGCGGGAGGGCCCCAGATACGCAGTATTTT. It translates to CASSNSGRAPDTQYF.

The rearrangement links TRBV4-2 to TRBJ1-5; D unclear. The V end was cut by 0 bases, the J end by 4 bases, with 4 bases between. The CDR3 consists of 13 residues. In germline, CDR1 is LGHNA, CDR2 YNFKEQ. CDR3 in DNA: TGTGCCAGCAGCCAAGATGCAAATCAGCCCCAGCATTTT. Encoded protein: CASSQDANQPQHF.

On this clone itself: Other DNA sequences in this sample translate to the same CDR3. The chain joins TRBV5-1 to TRBJ1-1; D gene uncertain. The CDR3 loop spans 14 amino acids. Trimming shortened V by 0 bases and J by 2 bases, and 8 bases separated the two germline ends. Germline CDR1 SGHRS, CDR2 YFSETQ. The CDR3 here is CASSLAQTNTEAFF. The DNA for the CDR3 is TGCGCCAGCAGCTTGGCACAGACTAACACTGAAGCTTTCTTT. Full variable domain (missing parts from reference TRBV5-1 and TRBJ1-1): KAGVTQTPRYLIKTRGQQVTLSCSPISGHRSVSWYQQTPGQGLQFLFEYFSETQRNKGNFPGRFSGRQFSNSRSEMNVSTLELGDSALYLCASSLAQTNTEAFFGQGTRLTVV.

This sequence joins TRBV7-8 and TRBJ2-7, with 8 bases matching TRBD1. The CDR3 contains 15 residues. CDR1 is SGHVS, CDR2 FQNEAQ, per germline. Germline trimming cut 5 bases from V and 7 bases from J; bases unmatched to any gene: 13. This CDR3 reads CASSPVMDRVGEQYF. The CDR3 DNA reads as TGTGCCAGCAGCCCAGTCATGGACAGGGTGGGGGAGCAGTACTTC.

V usage is TRBV19 and J usage is TRBJ2-7; 11 bases match TRBD1. V dropped 5 bases and J dropped 9; count of bases not matched to a gene: 12. Germline CDR1 is LNHDA and CDR2 is SQIVND (reference sequence). CDR3 size: 15 residues. Here the CDR3 DNA reads TGTGCCAGTAGTTCCGGGACAGGGGGACGTTCGAGGCAGTACTTC. As protein: CASSSGTGGRSRQYF.

The CDR3 loop is CASSPDKNPYGYTF. CDR3 sequence (DNA): TGTGCCAGCAGCCCGGACAAGAACCCCTATGGCTACACCTTC. The chain uses TRBV7-2 and TRBJ1-2; TRBD1 might be the D (5 bases). The V gene's germline CDR1 is SGHTA and CDR2 FQGNSA. This CDR3 spans 14 amino acids. V was trimmed by 5 bases and J by 4 bases, leaving 14 bases between them.

The genes are TRBV11-2 and TRBJ2-1; 10 bases are shared with TRBD2. The CDR3 spans 17 residues. Trimming took 4 bases from V and 2 from J; bases not matched to a gene: 8. Germline CDR1 reads SGHAT; CDR2 reads FQNNGV. This CDR3 is CASSSATAGGPYNEQFF. The CDR3 bases are TGTGCCAGCAGCTCGGCCACAGCGGGAGGGCCCTACAATGAGCAGTTCTTC.